Listed below are T cell receptor beta chains from one sample, sequenced in a study of high-grade serous ovarian cancer treatment subgroups. TCRdb keeps only in-frame clones here, not all; method: immunoSEQ multiplex PCR. The repertoire consists of about 12,000 clones, with approximately 85% occurring once and the leading ten covering approximately 3%. The sample was tumor tissue. The receptor source for this set is a human donor with high-grade serous ovarian cancer. Both conserved end residues are part of each CDR3. Fields, in order: J gene, V gene, clone size, D gene, CDR3 protein, CDR3 DNA. A D gene is named only where the DNA matches it firmly. Size tells how often a clone was seen (once, few, many) or the class of an expanded clone, and some rows leave it out.

>TRBJ2-2|TRBV7-3|.|.
CASRRDIRAAGELFF
TGTGCCAGCAGGCGGGACATCAGGGCTGCCGGGGAGCTGTTTTTT
>TRBJ2-3|TRBV5-4|once|TRBD2
CASSLESIGLAGPSTDTQYF
TGTGCCAGCAGCTTGGAGTCTATCGGGCTAGCGGGGCCTAGCACAGATACGCAGTATTTT
>TRBJ2-1|TRBV19|.|TRBD1
CASIRTGAYSNEQFF
TGTGCCAGTATCAGGACAGGGGCCTATTCCAATGAGCAGTTCTTC
>TRBJ2-2|TRBV7-9|.|TRBD1
CASSMTGGTGELFF
TGTGCCAGCAGCATGACAGGGGGCACCGGGGAGCTGTTTTTT
>TRBJ2-1|TRBV28|.|TRBD1
CASSLSSGTGPYNEQFF
TGTGCCAGCAGTTTGAGTTCCGGGACAGGACCCTACAATGAGCAGTTCTTC
>TRBJ2-4|TRBV19|.|TRBD1
CASASQGRAKNIQYF
TGTGCCAGTGCTTCACAGGGGCGGGCCAAAAACATTCAGTACTTC
>TRBJ1-5|TRBV6-1|.|.
CASSDHGTNQPQHF
TGTGCCAGCAGTGATCACGGGACGAATCAGCCCCAGCATTTT
>TRBJ2-5|TRBV18|.|.
CASSPELQTYQETQYF
TGTGCCAGCTCACCGGAACTACAGACGTACCAAGAGACCCAGTACTTC
>TRBJ1-3|TRBV4-3|.|.
CASSQGASTGNTIYF
TGCGCCAGCAGCCAAGGAGCCAGCACTGGAAACACCATATATTTT
>TRBJ1-3|TRBV5-6|.|.
CASSWEDSGNTIYF
TGTGCCAGCAGCTGGGAGGACTCTGGAAACACCATATATTTT
>TRBJ1-4|TRBV7-2|.|.
CASSPWAGPSEKLFF
TGTGCCAGCAGCCCCTGGGCAGGCCCCTCTGAAAAACTGTTTTTT
>TRBJ1-1|TRBV5-6|.|.
CASSFRGARVRNTEAFF
TGTGCCAGCAGCTTCCGGGGGGCTAGGGTAAGGAACACTGAAGCTTTCTTT
>TRBJ1-5|TRBV15|.|.
CATSRDFHSNQPQHF
TGTGCCACCAGCAGAGATTTCCATAGCAATCAGCCCCAGCATTTT
>TRBJ2-2|TRBV27|.|TRBD2
CASSYLTSGVAANTGELFF
TGTGCCAGCAGTTACCTGACTAGCGGGGTCGCCGCGAACACCGGGGAGCTGTTTTTT
>TRBJ2-2|TRBV7-9|.|.
CASSLEIATGELFF
TGTGCCAGCAGCTTAGAGATAGCGACCGGGGAGCTGTTTTTT
>TRBJ2-2|TRBV5-1|.|.
CASSSSYYRVTNTGELFF
TGCGCCAGCAGCTCCTCTTACTACAGGGTAACGAACACCGGGGAGCTGTTTTTT
>TRBJ1-2|TRBV5-1|.|.
CASSLSRGYGYTF
TGCGCCAGCAGCTTGAGTCGGGGTTATGGCTACACCTTC
>TRBJ1-2|TRBV9|.|.
CASSVEPGPAGYTF
TGTGCCAGCAGCGTAGAACCCGGGCCGGCTGGCTACACCTTC
>TRBJ2-2|TRBV7-2|.|.
CASSLDYLGELFF
TGTGCCAGCAGCTTAGATTATCTCGGGGAGCTGTTTTTT
>TRBJ2-7|TRBV6-6|.|TRBD1
CASTMKGAGEQYF
TGTGCCAGCACGATGAAGGGGGCAGGCGAGCAGTACTTC
>TRBJ2-3|TRBV7-6|.|.
CASSIGPTQYF
TGTGCCAGCAGCATTGGACCAACGCAGTATTTT
>TRBJ1-2|TRBV2|few|.
CASKDLGTEDYGYTF
TGTGCCAGCAAGGACCTCGGGACGGAGGACTATGGCTACACCTTC
>TRBJ2-7|TRBV5-1|.|TRBD1
CASSRDSSAEQYF
TGCGCCAGCAGTCGGGACAGTTCCGCCGAGCAGTACTTC
>TRBJ2-7|TRBV19|.|TRBD1
CASSPGQGAYEQYF
TGTGCCAGTAGCCCGGGACAGGGGGCTTACGAGCAGTACTTC
>TRBJ1-2|TRBV7-2|.|TRBD1
CASSVTGSSGYTF
TGTGCCAGCAGTGTGACAGGGAGTTCTGGCTACACCTTC
>TRBJ2-2|TRBV5-1|.|.
CASSLFETGELFF
TGCGCCAGCAGCTTGTTTGAGACCGGGGAGCTGTTTTTT
>TRBJ2-4|TRBV9|.|TRBD1
CASSPSGGELKNIQYF
TGTGCCAGCAGCCCTTCAGGGGGAGAGCTTAAAAACATTCAGTACTTC
>TRBJ2-5|TRBV6-5|.|.
CASSPHESRGETQYF
TGTGCCAGCAGCCCCCACGAATCGCGTGGAGAGACCCAGTACTTC
>TRBJ2-1|TRBV5-1|.|.
CASQTGRGSYNEQFF
TGCGCCAGTCAGACGGGCCGGGGCTCCTACAATGAGCAGTTCTTC
>TRBJ2-7|TRBV10-3|large|.
CAISDLWQGSWHSYEQYF
TGTGCCATCAGTGACCTCTGGCAGGGGAGCTGGCACTCCTACGAGCAGTACTTC